This TCR beta chain was recorded in a study of blood T cell repertoires in COVID-19. The CDR3 contains 15 residues. Germline CDR1 is PRHDT and CDR2 is FYEKMQ (reference sequence). Trimming left V 5 bases short and J 0 bases short, with 13 bases between. Data came from immunoSEQ multiplex PCR; TCRdb stores just in-frame clones and leaves some out. The sample holds 150,000 or so clones, around 90% seen once. This sequence was found in a middle-aged woman who had been exposed to COVID-19. Material: PBMCs or T cells enriched from blood (not recorded which). The chain has TRBV13 and TRBJ1-1; possible D gene TRBD1, 5 bases. The CDR3 coding sequence is TGTGCCAGCAGCACCAGCCTGACAGTGAACACTGAAGCTTTCTTT. Translation: CASSTSLTVNTEAFF.